Listed below are T cell receptor beta chains from one sample, sequenced in a study of shared clonotypes between healthy human individuals. Produced via immunoSEQ multiplex PCR; TCRdb's table is partial and in-frame only. The data show about 990,000 clones, around 82% seen once. The sample comprised memory CD4+ T cells from PBMCs. The receptor set was obtained from a man in his late teens or twenties in good health. Some clones in this sample may be carry-over from other donors' samples. CDR3s include the opening cysteine and the closing phenylalanine or tryptophan. The D gene is left open where the match is weak. Expanded clones are given a class, and other clones once, few, many or no size at all.

CDR3nt: TGTGCCAGCTCGCCCACCAGGGGGGGGACTGAAGCTTTCTTT
CDR3aa: CASSPTRGGTEAFF
abundance: NA
d_gene: TRBD1
v_gene: TRBV18
j_gene: TRBJ1-1

CDR3nt: TGCGCCAGCAGCCAAGATAGATATCAGCCCCAGCATTTT
CDR3aa: CASSQDRYQPQHF
abundance: few
d_gene: NA
v_gene: TRBV4-1
j_gene: TRBJ1-5

CDR3nt: TGTGCCAGCAGCCTAACGCGGACACGGTACAATGAGCAGTTCTTC
CDR3aa: CASSLTRTRYNEQFF
abundance: NA
d_gene: NA
v_gene: TRBV4-2
j_gene: TRBJ2-1

CDR3nt: TGTGCCATCAGAGTGACAGGGGACTACGAGCAGTACTTC
CDR3aa: CAIRVTGDYEQYF
abundance: NA
d_gene: TRBD1
v_gene: TRBV10-3
j_gene: TRBJ2-7

CDR3nt: TGCAGCGTCGTATCGGGACAGAACACTGAAGCTTTCTTT
CDR3aa: CSVVSGQNTEAFF
abundance: NA
d_gene: NA
v_gene: TRBV29-1
j_gene: TRBJ1-1

CDR3nt: TGCGCCAGCAGCCCGGGACAGACCTACAATGAGCAGTTCTTC
CDR3aa: CASSPGQTYNEQFF
abundance: NA
d_gene: TRBD1
v_gene: TRBV5-1
j_gene: TRBJ2-1

CDR3nt: TGTGCCAGCTCACCACCGTTCAGCAATGGGGAGACCCAGTACTTC
CDR3aa: CASSPPFSNGETQYF
abundance: NA
d_gene: NA
v_gene: TRBV18
j_gene: TRBJ2-5

CDR3nt: TGCAGCGTTGACAGGGTCAGAGAGACCCAGTACTTC
CDR3aa: CSVDRVRETQYF
abundance: few
d_gene: NA
v_gene: TRBV29-1
j_gene: TRBJ2-5

CDR3nt: TGTGCCAGCAGCCAAGATCTAGACAGCTACGAGCAGTACTTC
CDR3aa: CASSQDLDSYEQYF
abundance: NA
d_gene: NA
v_gene: TRBV4-2
j_gene: TRBJ2-7

CDR3nt: TGTGCCAGTAGCATTTATACGACCGAATTCTATGGCTACACCTTC
CDR3aa: CASSIYTTEFYGYTF
abundance: NA
d_gene: NA
v_gene: TRBV19
j_gene: TRBJ1-2

CDR3nt: TGCGCCAGCAGCCAAGAGCGGGGGCCAGTAAACACCATATATTTT
CDR3aa: CASSQERGPVNTIYF
abundance: NA
d_gene: NA
v_gene: TRBV4-3
j_gene: TRBJ1-3

CDR3nt: TGTGCCAGCAGCCCGAAGGGGAACTATGGCTACACCTTC
CDR3aa: CASSPKGNYGYTF
abundance: NA
d_gene: NA
v_gene: TRBV7-3
j_gene: TRBJ1-2

CDR3nt: TGTGCCAGCAGCTTACGAGGGGGATACGAGCAGTACTTC
CDR3aa: CASSLRGGYEQYF
abundance: NA
d_gene: NA
v_gene: TRBV7-3
j_gene: TRBJ2-7

CDR3nt: TGTGCCAGCAGTTCTCCCGGGACTAGCGGGAGCCATGAGCAGTTCTTC
CDR3aa: CASSSPGTSGSHEQFF
abundance: NA
d_gene: TRBD2
v_gene: TRBV6-6
j_gene: TRBJ2-1

CDR3nt: TGTGCCAGCAGTTTACGGATGTTCACAGATACGCAGTATTTT
CDR3aa: CASSLRMFTDTQYF
abundance: NA
d_gene: NA
v_gene: TRBV28
j_gene: TRBJ2-3

CDR3nt: TGTGCCGCAAAACTGGGGCAGTACTTC
CDR3aa: CAAKLGQYF
abundance: once
d_gene: NA
v_gene: TRBV15
j_gene: TRBJ2-7

CDR3nt: TGTGCCAGCAGTTACCGAGCGGGAGCGTCCTACGAGCAGTACTTC
CDR3aa: CASSYRAGASYEQYF
abundance: NA
d_gene: TRBD2
v_gene: TRBV6-5
j_gene: TRBJ2-7

CDR3nt: TGTGCCAGCAGTGGGGCGGGGATGAACACTGAAGCTTTCTTT
CDR3aa: CASSGAGMNTEAFF
abundance: many
d_gene: NA
v_gene: TRBV6-1
j_gene: TRBJ1-1

CDR3nt: TGTGCCAGCAGCCTCGCGGTAGCCTTCAACAATGAGCAGTTCTTC
CDR3aa: CASSLAVAFNNEQFF
abundance: NA
d_gene: NA
v_gene: TRBV7-3
j_gene: TRBJ2-1

CDR3nt: TGCGCCAGCAGCCTCGGGACTAGCGGGCCCAAACCCTACAATGAGCAGTTCTTC
CDR3aa: CASSLGTSGPKPYNEQFF
abundance: NA
d_gene: TRBD2
v_gene: TRBV4-1
j_gene: TRBJ2-1

CDR3nt: TGTGCCAGCAGCTTCTTCAGGGCGAACACTGAAGCTTTCTTT
CDR3aa: CASSFFRANTEAFF
abundance: NA
d_gene: NA
v_gene: TRBV7-8
j_gene: TRBJ1-1

CDR3nt: TGTGCCAGCAGCATAGCCGGGACGGTATCCTACGAGCAGTACTTC
CDR3aa: CASSIAGTVSYEQYF
abundance: NA
d_gene: NA
v_gene: TRBV7-3
j_gene: TRBJ2-7